The 5 T cell receptor beta chains below all came from one sample that was sequenced in a study of shared clonotypes between healthy human individuals. TCRdb's table, derived via immunoSEQ multiplex PCR, lists solely in-frame clones and lacks some. Here the sample spans about 2.3 million clones, just under 95% being singletons. Sequenced input: naive CD4+ T cells from PBMCs. Subset here: CD45RA+ positively selected. Receptors were obtained from a man between 18 and 29 years old in good health. Some clones in this sample may be carry-over from other donors' samples.

This chain links TRBV4-1 with TRBJ1-1; 8 nucleotides line up with TRBD1. V lost 1 base, J lost 3 bases, and 10 bases stayed unmatched. Germline assignment: CDR1 MGHRA and CDR2 YSYEKL. CDR3 length: 17 residues. This chain's CDR3 is CASSQAGQGLGDTEAFF. Here the CDR3 DNA reads TGCGCCAGCAGCCAAGCTGGACAGGGCCTTGGTGACACTGAAGCTTTCTTT.

The chain employs TRBV4-3 and TRBJ2-3, with 8 bases aligning to TRBD2. V gave up 1 base and J gave up 5 bases; unmatched junction bases: 11. The germline gives CDR1 LGHNA, CDR2 YSLEER. This CDR3 region has 17 residues. CDR3 sequence reads: CASSQVGNGRGGDTQYF. The CDR3 region has the DNA TGCGCCAGCAGCCAAGTTGGTAACGGGAGGGGGGGAGATACGCAGTATTTT.

This rearrangement joins TRBV28 to TRBJ2-7, with a weak D call TRBD2 (6 bases). Trimming removed 6 bases from V and 7 bases from J, with 10 bases in between. There are 11 residues in the CDR3. The V gene's germline CDR1 is MDHEN and CDR2 SYDVKM. This chain's CDR3 is CASRTEGEQYF. CDR3 coding DNA: TGTGCCAGCAGGACGGAGGGTGAGCAGTACTTC.

The genes are TRBV4-1 and TRBJ1-4, with 9 bases fitting TRBD1. J lost 0 bases, V lost 4 bases, and 12 bases had no gene match. The CDR3 loop spans 19 amino acids. Germline assignment: CDR1 MGHRA and CDR2 YSYEKL. The CDR3 here is CASSPGPGQGTSTNEKLFF. The CDR3 region has the DNA TGCGCCAGCAGCCCGGGCCCGGGACAGGGAACCTCAACTAATGAAAAACTGTTTTTT.

The rearrangement uses TRBV2 and TRBJ2-3, with D perhaps being TRBD1 or TRBD2 (5 bases each). CDR1 is SNHLY and CDR2 is FYNNEI in the germline V gene. This CDR3 contains 11 residues. V gave up 8 bases and J gave up 13 bases, with 16 bases separating them. CDR3 nucleotide sequence: TGTGCCAGCGAAGTCCGGGACCTAGAGTATTTT. Amino acids: CASEVRDLEYF.